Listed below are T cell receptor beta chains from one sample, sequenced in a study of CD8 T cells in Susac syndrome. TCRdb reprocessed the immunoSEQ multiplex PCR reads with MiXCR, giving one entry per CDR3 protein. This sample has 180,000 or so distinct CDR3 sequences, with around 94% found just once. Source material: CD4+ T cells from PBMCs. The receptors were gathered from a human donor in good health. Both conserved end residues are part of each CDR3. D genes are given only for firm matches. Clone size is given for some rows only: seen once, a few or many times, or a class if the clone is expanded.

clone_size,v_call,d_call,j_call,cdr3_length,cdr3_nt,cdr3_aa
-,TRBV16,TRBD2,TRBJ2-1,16,TGTGCCAGCAGCGGGGAGGGGCAGGGATCCTACAATGAGCAGTTCTTC,CASSGEGQGSYNEQFF
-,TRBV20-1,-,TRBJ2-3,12,TGCAGTGCTCCGCCCCACACAGATACGCAGTATTTT,CSAPPHTDTQYF
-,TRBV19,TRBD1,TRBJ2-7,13,TGTGCCAGTAGTGCGGACAGGCCTTCCGAGCAGTACTTC,CASSADRPSEQYF
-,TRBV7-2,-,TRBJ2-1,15,TGTGCCAGCAGCTTAGCACGGGGGAACTACAATGAGCAGTTCTTC,CASSLARGNYNEQFF
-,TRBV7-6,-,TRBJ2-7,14,TGTGCCAGCAGCTTTCCGTTTCGGGGACACGAGCAGTACTTC,CASSFPFRGHEQYF
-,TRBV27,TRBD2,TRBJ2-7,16,TGTGCCAGCAGCGCTCGGCCCGGGACGCCCCGGGGGGGCCAGTACTTC,CASSARPGTPRGGQYF
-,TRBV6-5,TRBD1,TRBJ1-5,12,TGTGCCAGCAGCCAAGGACAGGGCCCCCAGCATTTT,CASSQGQGPQHF
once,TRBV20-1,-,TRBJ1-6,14,TGCAGTGCTAGAGCCAGCTTATATAATTCACCCCTCCACTTT,CSARASLYNSPLHF
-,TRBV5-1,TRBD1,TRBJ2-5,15,TGCGCCAGCAGCGTGGGACAGATCCACGAAGAGACCCAGTACTTC,CASSVGQIHEETQYF
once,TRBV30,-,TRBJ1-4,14,TGTGCCTGGAGTGCTAGCCAGCTTAATGAAAAACTGTTTTTT,CAWSASQLNEKLFF
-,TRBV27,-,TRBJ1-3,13,TGTGCCAGCAGACCTCACTCTGGAAACACCATATATTTT,CASRPHSGNTIYF
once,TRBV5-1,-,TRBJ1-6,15,TGCGCCAGCAGCTTGGCACCCGGACTTGTTTCACCCCTCCACTTT,CASSLAPGLVSPLHF
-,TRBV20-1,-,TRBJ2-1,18,TGCAGTGCTAGAGATCCGAGGGGGGGTACTAGCTCCTACAATGAGCAGTTCTTC,CSARDPRGGTSSYNEQFF